The 4 T cell receptor beta chains below were found in one sample sequenced in a study of post-analysis software for immune sequencing data. Presence of unique molecular identifiers characterized the TCR beta cDNA libraries. Each CDR3 protein is one row after TCRdb ran MiXCR on the PCR reads. The data contain hundreds of thousands of distinct CDR3 sequences, 25% to 30% of them singletons. Overall study findings and caveats: TRBV5-6, TRBV5-1 and TRBV20-1 belonged to a set of roughly 5 TRBV segments that were more frequent in patients than controls.

No antigen is known for these receptors. The sequencing input was blood. These receptors were taken from a girl between 5 and 17 years old with multiple sclerosis.

This clonotype was observed a single time. V is TRBV6-5 and J is TRBJ2-5; TRBD1 agrees at 10 bases. Judging by the DNA end, TRBJ2-7 fits better; the J call may be wrong. The V gene's germline CDR1 is MNHEY and CDR2 SVGAGI. The CDR3 contains 14 residues. The CDR3 is CASRRGQGGHEQYF. Here the CDR3 DNA reads TGTGCCAGCAGGAGAGGACAGGGGGGCCACGAGCAGTACTTC.

This clonotype was picked up many times. The V call is TRBV20-1, the J call TRBJ2-5, with D possibly being TRBD2 (5 bases). The CDR3 runs to 14 residues. Trimming left V 2 bases short and J 5 bases short, with 15 bases between. Germline V CDR1 and CDR2: DFQATT, SNEGSKA (reference sequence). Written as DNA, the CDR3 is TGCAGTGCTAGACCGCGGTCCACGGGGGAGACCCAGTACTTC. Translated: CSARPRSTGETQYF.

V gene TRBV11-2 combines with J gene TRBJ1-1; TRBD1 might be the D (5 bases). V was pared by 4 bases and J by 0 bases, with 24 bases between. CDR3 size: 19 residues. Germline V lookup: CDR1 SGHAT, CDR2 FQNNGV. The CDR3 reads CASSSFIPGGDRLNTEAFF. CDR3 DNA sequence: TGTGCCAGCAGCTCCTTCATTCCGGGTGGTGACAGATTGAACACTGAAGCTTTCTTT. Drawing the rest from reference TRBV11-2 and TRBJ1-1, the complete variable domain is EAGVAQSPRYKIIEKRQSVAFWCNPISGHATLYWYQQILGQGPKLLIQFQNNGVVDDSQLPKDRFSAERLKGVDSTLKIQPAKLEDSAVYLCASSSFIPGGDRLNTEAFFGQGTRLTVV.

There are a few counts of this clonotype. The genes are TRBV29-1 and TRBJ1-1, with a weak D call TRBD1 (6 bases). V lost 7 bases and J 0 bases, leaving 15 bases between the germline ends. This CDR3 is 14 amino acids long. Germline CDR1 reads SQVTM; CDR2 reads ANQGSEA. For the CDR3, the DNA is TGCAGCGCCGGACAGAACTACATGAACACTGAAGCTTTCTTT. It is translated as CSAGQNYMNTEAFF.